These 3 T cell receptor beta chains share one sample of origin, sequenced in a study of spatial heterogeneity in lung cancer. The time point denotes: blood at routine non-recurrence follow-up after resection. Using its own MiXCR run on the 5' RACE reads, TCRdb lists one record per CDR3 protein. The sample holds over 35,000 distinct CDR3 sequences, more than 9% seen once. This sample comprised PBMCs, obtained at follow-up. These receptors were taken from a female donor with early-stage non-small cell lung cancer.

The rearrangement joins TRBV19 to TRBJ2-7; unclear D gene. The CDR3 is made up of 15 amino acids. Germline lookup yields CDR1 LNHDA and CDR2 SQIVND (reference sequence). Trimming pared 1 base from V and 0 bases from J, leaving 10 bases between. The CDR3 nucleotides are TGTGCCAGTAGTATAGCAGTGAAAAGCTCCTACGAGCAGTACTTC. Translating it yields CASSIAVKSSYEQYF.

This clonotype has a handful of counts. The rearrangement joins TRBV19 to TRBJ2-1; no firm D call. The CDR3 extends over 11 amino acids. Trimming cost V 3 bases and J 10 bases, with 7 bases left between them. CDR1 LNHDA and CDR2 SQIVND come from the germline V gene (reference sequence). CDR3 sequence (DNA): TGTGCCAGTAGTATCACAGACGAGCAGTTCTTC. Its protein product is CASSITDEQFF.

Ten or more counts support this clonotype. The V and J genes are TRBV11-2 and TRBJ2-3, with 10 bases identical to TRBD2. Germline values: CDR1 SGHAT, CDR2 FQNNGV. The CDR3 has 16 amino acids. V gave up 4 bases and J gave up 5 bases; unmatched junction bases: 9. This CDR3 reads CASSYTASGGQDTQYF. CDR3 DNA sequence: TGTGCCAGCAGCTATACGGCTAGCGGGGGTCAAGATACGCAGTATTTT.